This TCR beta chain is from a study of cytomegalovirus exposure and HLA in healthy donors. CDR3 length: 16 amino acids. The germline CDR1 and CDR2 sequences are SQVTM and ANQGSEA. J lost 3 bases, V lost 6 bases, and 16 bases had no gene match. Whole-study findings and limits: Information on immune exposure was restricted to one variable (CMV serostatus). In vitro checks showed that a few CMV-associated chains really do target CMV antigens.

The PCR had 60 Vbeta and 13 Jbeta primers. Repertoires were generated with immunoSEQ multiplex PCR, while TCRdb's copy carries only in-frame clones and drops some. Here the sample spans roughly 58,000 clones, about 83% being singletons. Not recorded for this donor was the CMV serostatus. Points on this clone: Its target is unknown.

The receptor comes from a human donor in good health. This chain connects TRBV29-1 to TRBJ2-7, with TRBD1 matching over 8 bases. Specimen: PBMCs. CDR3 protein: CSVASPGGGAVYEQYF. CDR3 DNA: TGCAGCGTCGCAAGCCCAGGGGGCGGTGCTGTCTACGAGCAGTACTTC.